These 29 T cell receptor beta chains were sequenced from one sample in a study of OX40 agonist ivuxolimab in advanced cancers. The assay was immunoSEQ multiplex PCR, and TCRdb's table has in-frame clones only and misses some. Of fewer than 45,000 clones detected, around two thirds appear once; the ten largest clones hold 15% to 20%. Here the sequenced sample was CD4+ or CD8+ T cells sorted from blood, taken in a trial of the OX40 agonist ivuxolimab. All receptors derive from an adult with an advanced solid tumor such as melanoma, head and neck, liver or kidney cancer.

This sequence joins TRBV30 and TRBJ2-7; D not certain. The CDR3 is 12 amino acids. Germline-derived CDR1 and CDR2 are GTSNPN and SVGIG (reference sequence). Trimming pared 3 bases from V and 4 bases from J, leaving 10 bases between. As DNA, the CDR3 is TGTGCCTGGAGGAGAATGGCTTACGAGCAGTACTTC. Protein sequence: CAWRRMAYEQYF.

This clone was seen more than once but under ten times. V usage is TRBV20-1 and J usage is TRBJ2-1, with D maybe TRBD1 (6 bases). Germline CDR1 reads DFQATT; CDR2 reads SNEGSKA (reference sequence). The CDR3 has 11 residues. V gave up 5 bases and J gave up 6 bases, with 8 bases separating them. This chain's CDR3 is CSAYRVNEQFF. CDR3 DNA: TGCAGTGCTTACAGGGTCAATGAGCAGTTCTTC.

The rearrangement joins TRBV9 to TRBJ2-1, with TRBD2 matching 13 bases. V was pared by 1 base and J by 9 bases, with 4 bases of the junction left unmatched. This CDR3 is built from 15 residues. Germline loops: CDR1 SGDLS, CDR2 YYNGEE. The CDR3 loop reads CASSVTSGGAFEQFF. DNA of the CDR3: TGTGCCAGCAGCGTAACTAGCGGGGGGGCCTTTGAGCAGTTCTTC.

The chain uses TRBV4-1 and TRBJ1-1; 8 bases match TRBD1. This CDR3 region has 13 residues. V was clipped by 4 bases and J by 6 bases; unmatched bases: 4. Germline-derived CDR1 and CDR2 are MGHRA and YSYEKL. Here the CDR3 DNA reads TGCGCCAGCAGCCGCTTACAGGGGGCTGAAGCTTTCTTT. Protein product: CASSRLQGAEAFF.

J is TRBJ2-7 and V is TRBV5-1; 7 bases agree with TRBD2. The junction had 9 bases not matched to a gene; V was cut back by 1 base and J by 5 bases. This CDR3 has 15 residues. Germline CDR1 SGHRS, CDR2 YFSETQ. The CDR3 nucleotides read TGCGCCAGCAGCTTGACAGCGGGGACCTCTCACGAGCAGTACTTC. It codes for CASSLTAGTSHEQYF.

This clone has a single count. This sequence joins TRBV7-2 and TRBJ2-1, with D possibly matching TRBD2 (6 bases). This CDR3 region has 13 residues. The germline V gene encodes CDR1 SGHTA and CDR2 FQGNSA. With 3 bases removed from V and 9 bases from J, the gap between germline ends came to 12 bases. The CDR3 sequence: CASSLGGMVEQFF. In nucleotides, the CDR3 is TGTGCCAGCAGCTTGGGGGGTATGGTTGAGCAGTTCTTC.

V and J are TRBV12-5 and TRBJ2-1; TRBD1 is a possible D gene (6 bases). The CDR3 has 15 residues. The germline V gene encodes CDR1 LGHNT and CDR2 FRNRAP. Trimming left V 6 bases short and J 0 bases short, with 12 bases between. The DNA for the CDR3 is TGTGCTAGTGGCCCAGGACAGAGCTCCTACAATGAGCAGTTCTTC. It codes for CASGPGQSSYNEQFF. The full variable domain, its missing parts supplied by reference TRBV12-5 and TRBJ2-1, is DARVTQTPRHKVTEMGQEVTMRCQPILGHNTVFWYRQTMMQGLELLAYFRNRAPLDDSGMPKDRFSAEMPDATLATLKIQPSEPRDSAVYFCASGPGQSSYNEQFFGPGTRLTVL.

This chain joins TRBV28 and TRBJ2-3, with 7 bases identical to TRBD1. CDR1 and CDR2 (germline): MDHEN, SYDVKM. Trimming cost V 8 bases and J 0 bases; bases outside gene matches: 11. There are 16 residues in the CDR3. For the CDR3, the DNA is TGTGCCAGCCGACTTAGGGGGCTCGCAAGCACAGATACGCAGTATTTT. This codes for CASRLRGLASTDTQYF. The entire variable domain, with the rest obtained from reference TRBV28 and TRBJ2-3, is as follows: DVKVTQSSRYLVKRTGEKVFLECVQDMDHENMFWYRQDPGLGLRLIYFSYDVKMKEKGDIPEGYSVSREKKERFSLILESASTNQTSMYLCASRLRGLASTDTQYFGPGTRLTVL.

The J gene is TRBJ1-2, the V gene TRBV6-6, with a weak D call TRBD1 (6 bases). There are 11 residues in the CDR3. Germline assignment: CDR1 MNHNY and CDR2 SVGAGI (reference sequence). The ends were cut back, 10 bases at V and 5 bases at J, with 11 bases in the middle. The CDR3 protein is CAIGTTYGYTF. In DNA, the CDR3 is TGTGCCATCGGGACAACGTATGGCTACACCTTC.

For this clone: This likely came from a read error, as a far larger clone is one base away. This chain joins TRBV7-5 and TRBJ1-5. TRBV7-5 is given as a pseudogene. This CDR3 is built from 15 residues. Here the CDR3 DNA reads TGTGCCAGCAGTGAGGGGGCGGGGGTCAATCAGCCCCAGCATTTT. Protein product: CASSEGAGVNQPQHF.

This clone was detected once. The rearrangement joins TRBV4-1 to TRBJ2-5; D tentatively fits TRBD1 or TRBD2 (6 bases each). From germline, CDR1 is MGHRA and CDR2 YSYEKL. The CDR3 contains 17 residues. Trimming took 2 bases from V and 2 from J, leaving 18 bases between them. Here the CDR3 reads CASSQRGAGGGQETQYF. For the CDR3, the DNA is TGCGCCAGCAGCCAAAGAGGGGCCGGAGGGGGGCAAGAGACCCAGTACTTC.

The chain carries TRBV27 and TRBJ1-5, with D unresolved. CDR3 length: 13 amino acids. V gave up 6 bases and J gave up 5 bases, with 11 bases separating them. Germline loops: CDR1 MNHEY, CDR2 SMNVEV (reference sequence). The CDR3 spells CASSPELHQPQHF. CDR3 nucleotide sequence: TGTGCCAGCAGCCCGGAGTTGCATCAGCCCCAGCATTTT.

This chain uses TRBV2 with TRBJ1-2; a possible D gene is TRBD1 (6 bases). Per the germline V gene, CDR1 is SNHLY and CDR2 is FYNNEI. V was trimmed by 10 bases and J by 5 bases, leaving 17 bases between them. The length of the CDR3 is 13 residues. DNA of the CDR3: TGTGCCATCCCAGGGGCAGAGGGATATGGCTACACCTTC. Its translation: CAIPGAEGYGYTF.

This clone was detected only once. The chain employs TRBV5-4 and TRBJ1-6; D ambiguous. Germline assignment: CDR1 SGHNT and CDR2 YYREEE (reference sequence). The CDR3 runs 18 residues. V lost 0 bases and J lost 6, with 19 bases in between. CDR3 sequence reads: CASSLGQAITRSNSPLHF. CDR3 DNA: TGTGCCAGCAGCTTGGGGCAGGCCATTACAAGGTCTAATTCACCCCTCCACTTT. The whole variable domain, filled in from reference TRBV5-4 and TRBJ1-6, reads ETGVTQSPTHLIKTRGQQVTLRCSSQSGHNTVSWYQQALGQGPQFIFQYYREEENGRGNFPPRFSGLQFPNYSSELNVNALELDDSALYLCASSLGQAITRSNSPLHFGNGTRLTVT.

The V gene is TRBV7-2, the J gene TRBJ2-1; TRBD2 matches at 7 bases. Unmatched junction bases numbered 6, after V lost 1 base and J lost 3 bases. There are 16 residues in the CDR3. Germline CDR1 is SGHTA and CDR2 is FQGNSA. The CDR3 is CASSLVVSGGYNEQFF. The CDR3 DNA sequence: TGTGCCAGCAGCTTAGTAGTGTCGGGGGGCTACAATGAGCAGTTCTTC.

The CDR3 loop reads CASSYRAGDRSYEQYF. CDR3 coding DNA: TGTGCCAGCAGCTACCGAGCGGGGGATAGGTCCTACGAGCAGTACTTC. The chain carries TRBV11-2 and TRBJ2-7; 8 nucleotides match TRBD2. Germline lookup yields CDR1 SGHAT and CDR2 FQNNGV. J was trimmed by 1 base and V by 4 bases; bases with no gene match: 9. This CDR3 spans 16 amino acids.

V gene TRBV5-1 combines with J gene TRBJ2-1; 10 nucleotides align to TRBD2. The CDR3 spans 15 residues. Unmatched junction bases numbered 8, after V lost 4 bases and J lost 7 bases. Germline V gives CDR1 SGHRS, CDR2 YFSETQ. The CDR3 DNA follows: TGCGCCAGCAGCCCAGCGGGGGGGCGCTCGAATGAGCAGTTCTTC. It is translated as CASSPAGGRSNEQFF.

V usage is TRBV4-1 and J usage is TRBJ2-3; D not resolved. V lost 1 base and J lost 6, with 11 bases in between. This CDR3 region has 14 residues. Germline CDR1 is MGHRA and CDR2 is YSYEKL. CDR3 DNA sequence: TGCGCCAGCAGCCAAGGTGGGCTTTGGGATACGCAGTATTTT. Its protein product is CASSQGGLWDTQYF.

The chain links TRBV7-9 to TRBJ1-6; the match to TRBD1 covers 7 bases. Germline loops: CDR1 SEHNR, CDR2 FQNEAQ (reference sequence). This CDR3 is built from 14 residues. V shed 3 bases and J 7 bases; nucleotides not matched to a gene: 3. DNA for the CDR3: TGTGCCAGCAGCTTGAACAGGGGAAATTCACCCCTCCACTTT. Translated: CASSLNRGNSPLHF. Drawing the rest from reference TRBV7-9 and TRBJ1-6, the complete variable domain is DTGVSQNPRHKITKRGQNVTFRCDPISEHNRLYWYRQTLGQGPEFLTYFQNEAQLEKSRLLSDRFSAERPKGSFSTLEIQRTEQGDSAMYLCASSLNRGNSPLHFGNGTRLTVT.

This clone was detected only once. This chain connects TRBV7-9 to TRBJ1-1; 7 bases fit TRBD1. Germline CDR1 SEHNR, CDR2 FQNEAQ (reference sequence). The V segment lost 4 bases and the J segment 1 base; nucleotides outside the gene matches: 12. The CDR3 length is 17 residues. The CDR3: CASSSGNRGVGNTEAFF. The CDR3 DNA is TGTGCCAGCAGCTCGGGGAACAGGGGAGTTGGGAACACTGAAGCTTTCTTT.

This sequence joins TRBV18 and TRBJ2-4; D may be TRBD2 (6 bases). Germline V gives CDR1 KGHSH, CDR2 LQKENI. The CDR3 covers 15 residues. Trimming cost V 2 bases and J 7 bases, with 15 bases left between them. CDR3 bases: TGTGCCAGCTCACCATTGGGAGGTTGGGAGAACATTCAGTACTTC. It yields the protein CASSPLGGWENIQYF.

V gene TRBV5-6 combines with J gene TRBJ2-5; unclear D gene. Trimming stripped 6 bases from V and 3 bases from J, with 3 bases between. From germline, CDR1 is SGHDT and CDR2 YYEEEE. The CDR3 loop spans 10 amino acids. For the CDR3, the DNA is TGTGCCAGCACCGAAGAGACCCAGTACTTC. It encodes CASTEETQYF.

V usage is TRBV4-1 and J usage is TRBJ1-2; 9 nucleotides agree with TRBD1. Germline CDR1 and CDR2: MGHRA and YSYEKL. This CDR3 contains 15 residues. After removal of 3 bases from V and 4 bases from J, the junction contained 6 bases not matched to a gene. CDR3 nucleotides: TGCGCCAGCAGCCAGCCGGGACAGGGCCTCTATGGCTACACCTTC. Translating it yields CASSQPGQGLYGYTF.

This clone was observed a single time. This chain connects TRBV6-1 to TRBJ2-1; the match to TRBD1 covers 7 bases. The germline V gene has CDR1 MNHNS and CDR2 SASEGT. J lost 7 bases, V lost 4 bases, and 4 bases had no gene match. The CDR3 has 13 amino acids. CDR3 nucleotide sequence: TGTGCCAGCAGTGCCCTGACAGGGAATGAGCAGTTCTTC. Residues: CASSALTGNEQFF.

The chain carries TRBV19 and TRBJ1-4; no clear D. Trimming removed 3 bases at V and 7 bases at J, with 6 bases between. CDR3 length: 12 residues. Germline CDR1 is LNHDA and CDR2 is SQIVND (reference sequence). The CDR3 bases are TGTGCCAGTAGTATCCGGGCTGAAAAACTGTTTTTT. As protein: CASSIRAEKLFF.

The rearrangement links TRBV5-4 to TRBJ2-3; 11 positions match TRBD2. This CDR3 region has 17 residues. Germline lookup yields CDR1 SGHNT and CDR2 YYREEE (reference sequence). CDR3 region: CASRLAGGAGVLNTQYF. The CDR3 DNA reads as TGTGCTTCCCGGCTAGCGGGGGGAGCCGGTGTTTTAAATACGCAGTATTTT.

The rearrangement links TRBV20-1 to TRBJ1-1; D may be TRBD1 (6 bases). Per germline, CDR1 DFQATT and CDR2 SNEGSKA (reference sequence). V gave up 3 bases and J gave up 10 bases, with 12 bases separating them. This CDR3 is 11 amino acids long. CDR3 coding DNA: TGCAGTGCTAGGAAGGTAGGGGGAGCTTTCTTT. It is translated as CSARKVGGAFF.

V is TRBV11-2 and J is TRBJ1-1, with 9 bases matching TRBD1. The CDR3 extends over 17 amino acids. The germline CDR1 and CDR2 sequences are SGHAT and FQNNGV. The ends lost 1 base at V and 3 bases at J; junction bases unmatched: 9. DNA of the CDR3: TGTGCCAGCAGCTTAGTCACAGGGGGCGGAAGGGACACTGAAGCTTTCTTT. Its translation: CASSLVTGGGRDTEAFF. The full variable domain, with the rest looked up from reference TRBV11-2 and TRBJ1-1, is EAGVAQSPRYKIIEKRQSVAFWCNPISGHATLYWYQQILGQGPKLLIQFQNNGVVDDSQLPKDRFSAERLKGVDSTLKIQPAKLEDSAVYLCASSLVTGGGRDTEAFFGQGTRLTVV.

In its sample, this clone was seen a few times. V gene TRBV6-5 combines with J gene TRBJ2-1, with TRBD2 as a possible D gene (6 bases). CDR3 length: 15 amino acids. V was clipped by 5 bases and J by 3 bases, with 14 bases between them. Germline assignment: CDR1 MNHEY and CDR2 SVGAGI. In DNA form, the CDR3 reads TGTGCCAGCAGTCACCTTCTCGGGGGCTACAATGAGCAGTTCTTC. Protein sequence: CASSHLLGGYNEQFF.